This T cell receptor (beta chain) was identified in a study of prognosis after radiotherapy for stage I lung cancer. The wider study: The roughly 13 male and 6 female patients were aged about 50 to 85, median roughly 74 years. SBRT radiotherapy comprised 3 to 5 fractions at a biologically effective dose of at least 100 Gy.

Multiplex PCR, run in two rounds, amplified TCR beta CDR3 from genomic DNA. Individual primers that were specific to each TRBV and TRBJ gene served in first-round PCR. TCRdb called the multiplex PCR reads again in MiXCR, with one record for every CDR3 protein. The sample consists of around 26,000 distinct CDR3 sequences, about 40% of them appearing once. Trimming cost V 1 base and J 6 bases, with 16 bases left between them. The CDR3 runs 15 residues. In germline, CDR1 is DFQATT, CDR2 SNEGSKA (reference sequence). Each of the patients had no lymph node involvement on CT and PET/CT and no prior chemotherapy, radiotherapy or other malignancies.

This specimen was PBMCs, taken before or after stereotactic body radiation therapy (not recorded which). The source of this sequence is a donor over 45 with non-small cell lung cancer. This chain links TRBV20-1 with TRBJ1-5; tentative D call: TRBD1 (6 bases). CDR3 amino acids: CSARVPGQRSQPQHF. The CDR3 coding sequence is TGCAGTGCTAGAGTCCCCGGACAGCGATCTCAGCCCCAGCATTTT.